The 29 T cell receptor beta chains below were found in one sample sequenced in a study of blood T cell repertoires in COVID-19. Assay: immunoSEQ multiplex PCR; the TCRdb copy retains only in-frame clones and omits some. The repertoire consists of under 250,000 clones, with over 75% occurring once and the leading ten covering approximately 3.1%. Sequencing was performed on PBMCs or T cells enriched from blood (not recorded which). The receptors were sampled from a woman aged 55-69 years who had recovered from COVID-19.

The chain couples TRBV7-8 to TRBJ1-1; 9 positions agree with TRBD1. This CDR3 is 15 amino acids long. V lost 1 base to trimming and J lost 8 bases; unmatched junction nucleotides: 8. CDR1 and CDR2 (germline): SGHVS, FQNEAQ. The CDR3 sequence is CASSLVSGQGREAFF. In DNA form, the CDR3 reads TGTGCCAGCAGCTTAGTTTCGGGACAGGGTCGCGAAGCTTTCTTT. Full variable domain (rest looked up from reference TRBV7-8 and TRBJ1-1): GAGVSQSPRYKVAKRGQDVALRCDPISGHVSLFWYQQALGQGPEFLTYFQNEAQLDKSGLPSDRFFAERPEGSVSTLKIQRTQQEDSAVYLCASSLVSGQGREAFFGQGTRLTVV.

This chain uses TRBV27 with TRBJ2-7, with D possibly being TRBD2 (6 bases). Trimming removed 6 bases at V and 7 bases at J, with 22 bases between. The length of the CDR3 is 15 residues. From germline, CDR1 is MNHEY and CDR2 SMNVEV (reference sequence). The CDR3 DNA sequence: TGTGCCAGCAGAAAGACTATAGCAGGCCGGGGGGAGCAGTACTTC. Translating it yields CASRKTIAGRGEQYF.

V gene TRBV25-1 combines with J gene TRBJ2-1; 7 bases are shared with TRBD1. CDR1 MGHDK and CDR2 SYGVNS come from the germline V gene. J gave up 4 bases and V 4 bases, and 4 bases lay outside the gene matches. The CDR3 is 14 residues long. In nucleotides, the CDR3 is TGTGCCAGCAGTGGCCAGACAGGGTACAATGAGCAGTTCTTC. Translating it yields CASSGQTGYNEQFF.

The genes are TRBV19 and TRBJ2-3; 8 nucleotides line up with TRBD1. CDR1 and CDR2 (germline): LNHDA, SQIVND (reference sequence). The length of the CDR3 is 16 residues. The trim removed 1 base at V and 4 bases at J, leaving 7 bases unmatched. The CDR3 DNA sequence: TGTGCCAGTAGTATAGGGGGGACAGGCGGGGCAGATACGCAGTATTTT. It specifies CASSIGGTGGADTQYF.

This clone was recorded a few times. The V gene is TRBV25-1, the J gene TRBJ2-7, with 7 positions matching TRBD1. After removal of 4 bases from V and 6 bases from J, the junction contained 3 bases not matched to a gene. This CDR3 has 12 amino acids. Germline CDR1 is MGHDK and CDR2 is SYGVNS. CDR3 coding DNA: TGTGCCAGCAGTGGTTCAGGGGGCGAGCAGTACTTC. Its translation: CASSGSGGEQYF.

The chain uses TRBV4-2 and TRBJ2-1; possible D gene TRBD2, 6 bases. Trimming cost V 1 base and J 0 bases, with 7 bases left between them. The CDR3 is 15 residues long. CDR1 is LGHNA, CDR2 YNFKEQ, per germline. CDR3 sequence (DNA): TGTGCCAGCAGCCAAGGTAGCGGCTCCTACAATGAGCAGTTCTTC. It codes for CASSQGSGSYNEQFF.

The chain employs TRBV11-2 and TRBJ1-1; D is possibly TRBD1 (6 bases). The CDR3 is made up of 15 amino acids. Germline CDR1 is SGHAT and CDR2 is FQNNGV. V dropped 5 bases and J dropped 7 bases, with 20 bases sitting between them. The CDR3 here is CASSQGTPGRIEAFF. CDR3 bases: TGTGCCAGCAGCCAGGGGACACCGGGTAGGATTGAAGCTTTCTTT. The full variable domain, its missing parts supplied by reference TRBV11-2 and TRBJ1-1, is EAGVAQSPRYKIIEKRQSVAFWCNPISGHATLYWYQQILGQGPKLLIQFQNNGVVDDSQLPKDRFSAERLKGVDSTLKIQPAKLEDSAVYLCASSQGTPGRIEAFFGQGTRLTVV.

J is TRBJ2-3 and V is TRBV4-3; TRBD2 might be the D (6 bases). The CDR3 runs 17 residues. V lost 4 bases and J lost 4, with 21 bases in between. Germline CDR1 LGHNA, CDR2 YSLEER. CDR3 sequence: CASSPSNRGIRSDTQYF. For the CDR3, the DNA is TGCGCCAGCAGCCCCAGCAACCGGGGGATAAGGTCAGATACGCAGTATTTT.

V usage is TRBV4-1 and J usage is TRBJ2-5, with a possible D match to TRBD1 (5 bases). The CDR3 is 14 amino acids. Per the germline V gene, CDR1 is MGHRA and CDR2 is YSYEKL. V was clipped by 4 bases and J by 2 bases, with 11 bases between them. CDR3 region: CASSRQTTQETQYF. CDR3 in DNA: TGCGCCAGCAGCCGACAGACGACGCAAGAGACCCAGTACTTC.

This rearrangement joins TRBV19 to TRBJ1-2; no firm D call. CDR1 and CDR2 from the germline V gene are LNHDA and SQIVND (reference sequence). The CDR3 sequence is 13 residues long. V lost 7 bases and J lost 11, with 20 bases in between. As DNA, the CDR3 is TGTGCCAGTACTCCCACCCGGGAGATGGGATACACCTTC. Protein sequence: CASTPTREMGYTF.

V and J are TRBV19 and TRBJ1-2; D is unclear. The CDR3 has 11 amino acids. Deletions cut 6 bases from V and 7 bases from J, with 9 bases between. Germline CDR1 and CDR2: LNHDA and SQIVND (reference sequence). The CDR3 region has the DNA TGTGCCAGTAGGTCTTGGCCTGGCTACACCTTC. Its protein product is CASRSWPGYTF.

This clone was seen a single time. This sequence joins TRBV5-4 and TRBJ2-3; D not certain. This CDR3 is 16 amino acids long. V lost 4 bases to trimming and J lost 1 base, with 16 bases between them. Germline CDR1 and CDR2: SGHNT and YYREEE (reference sequence). Here the CDR3 reads CASSPRGSLGTDTQYF. CDR3 DNA: TGTGCCAGCAGCCCCAGAGGCAGCTTAGGCACAGATACGCAGTATTTT. Supplemented by reference TRBV5-4 and TRBJ2-3, the full variable domain reads ETGVTQSPTHLIKTRGQQVTLRCSSQSGHNTVSWYQQALGQGPQFIFQYYREEENGRGNFPPRFSGLQFPNYSSELNVNALELDDSALYLCASSPRGSLGTDTQYFGPGTRLTVL.

The V gene is TRBV3-1 (or the pseudogene TRBV3-2), the J gene TRBJ1-4, with 8 bases matching TRBD1. The trim removed 0 bases at V and 8 bases at J, leaving 8 bases unmatched. The CDR3 is 16 residues long. Germline V CDR1 and CDR2: LGHDT, YNNKEL (reference sequence). The CDR3 DNA is TGTGCCAGCAGCCAAGAGTCGGACAGGGTAAAGGAAAAACTGTTTTTT. Protein product: CASSQESDRVKEKLFF.

This chain links TRBV15 with TRBJ2-7, with 10 bases that match TRBD2. CDR3 length: 15 residues. Germline CDR1 and CDR2: LNHNV and YYDKDF (reference sequence). The trim removed 0 bases at V and 4 bases at J, leaving 3 bases unmatched. The CDR3 DNA reads TGTGCCACCAGCAGAGAACTAGCGGGGCGATACGAGCAGTACTTC. Translated: CATSRELAGRYEQYF.

This sequence joins TRBV18 and TRBJ2-7; D might be TRBD1 (5 bases). The CDR3 extends over 14 amino acids. The V end lost 0 bases, the J end lost 4 bases, and 10 bases lay between the germline ends. CDR1 and CDR2 (germline): KGHSH, LQKENI. CDR3 loop: CASSPPTVLYEQYF. The CDR3 bases are TGTGCCAGCTCACCACCGACAGTACTTTACGAGCAGTACTTC.

The V and J genes are TRBV5-1 and TRBJ1-6; D perhaps matches TRBD1 (6 bases). Germline V gene data show CDR1 as SGHRS and CDR2 as YFSETQ. V dropped 0 bases and J dropped 6 bases, with 10 bases sitting between them. The CDR3 has 15 residues. The CDR3 bases are TGCGCCAGCAGCTTGGACAGGGCTCCTAATTCACCCCTCCACTTT. It specifies CASSLDRAPNSPLHF.

This clone was observed once. The V gene is TRBV27, the J gene TRBJ1-5; no definite D call. The CDR3 spans 13 residues. From germline, CDR1 is MNHEY and CDR2 SMNVEV (reference sequence). Trimming left V 2 bases short and J 9 bases short, with 11 bases between. DNA of the CDR3: TGTGCCAGCAGTTTAGTCCCTCGGAGGCCCCAGCATTTT. Translation: CASSLVPRRPQHF.

This chain links TRBV4-3 with TRBJ2-7; 8 positions match TRBD1. Looked up from germline, CDR1 is LGHNA and CDR2 is YSLEER. The ends lost 1 base at V and 3 bases at J; junction bases unmatched: 5. This CDR3 has 15 residues. This chain's CDR3 is CASSQVHGQGYEQYF. The CDR3 coding sequence is TGCGCCAGCAGCCAAGTTCACGGACAGGGCTACGAGCAGTACTTC.

This clone was picked up a small number of times. The chain has TRBV19 and TRBJ1-3; tentatively, D is TRBD1 (6 bases). CDR3 length equals 14 residues. The germline V gene encodes CDR1 LNHDA and CDR2 SQIVND (reference sequence). V was clipped by 4 bases and J by 6 bases, with 13 bases between them. CDR3 in amino acids: CASSNGQLENTIYF. As DNA, the CDR3 is TGTGCCAGTAGTAACGGACAGCTCGAAAACACCATATATTTT.

V gene TRBV7-6 combines with J gene TRBJ2-5; 13 bases line up with TRBD2. This CDR3 is 15 amino acids long. After removal of 5 bases from V and 4 bases from J, the junction contained 4 bases not matched to a gene. Germline lookup yields CDR1 SGHVS and CDR2 FNYEAQ. The CDR3 DNA follows: TGTGCCAGCAGCACCGGACTAGCGGGGGTAGAGACCCAGTACTTC. It yields the protein CASSTGLAGVETQYF.

The rearrangement links TRBV7-9 to TRBJ1-2, with D tentatively TRBD1 (5 bases). V lost 2 bases and J 8 bases, leaving 15 bases between the germline ends. Germline CDR1 is SEHNR and CDR2 is FQNEAQ (reference sequence). There are 14 residues in the CDR3. In DNA form, the CDR3 reads TGTGCCAGCAGCTTACGTGACAGAGCAGAAGGCTACACCTTC. Protein sequence: CASSLRDRAEGYTF.

V usage is TRBV7-9 and J usage is TRBJ2-1; 10 bases align to TRBD2. The CDR3 totals 18 residues. V gave up 5 bases and J gave up 9 bases; unmatched junction bases: 19. Germline V gene lookup returns CDR1 SEHNR and CDR2 FQNEAQ (reference sequence). CDR3 nucleotides: TGTGCCAGCAGCCCAGAGGGTAAAGCGGGAGGGCCAGCGGGTGAGCAGTTCTTC. Translated: CASSPEGKAGGPAGEQFF.

This chain connects TRBV6-6 to TRBJ2-5; TRBD2 might be the D (5 bases). Deletions cut 4 bases from V and 4 bases from J, with 10 bases between. The CDR3 is 13 residues long. Germline CDR1 is MNHNY and CDR2 is SVGAGI (reference sequence). CDR3: CASSLQLGETQYF. The CDR3 DNA reads as TGTGCCAGCAGTTTGCAACTAGGAGAGACCCAGTACTTC.

This sequence joins TRBV5-6 and TRBJ1-2; D is possibly TRBD1 (5 bases). This CDR3 spans 15 amino acids. Germline values: CDR1 SGHDT, CDR2 YYEEEE. Trimming shortened V by 4 bases and J by 3 bases, and 16 bases separated the two germline ends. The CDR3 is CASSRGVGMDYGYTF. In DNA, the CDR3 is TGTGCCAGCAGCCGGGGGGTAGGGATGGACTATGGCTACACCTTC.

This chain links TRBV19 with TRBJ1-6; tentatively, D is TRBD1 (5 bases). Trimming stripped 5 bases from V and 13 bases from J, with 15 bases between. This CDR3 comprises 13 residues. CDR1 is LNHDA and CDR2 is SQIVND in the germline V gene (reference sequence). The CDR3 DNA sequence: TGTGCCAGTAGTGCGGGGACGGGGTACCCCCTCCACTTT. Translated: CASSAGTGYPLHF.

This clone was observed a handful of times. The chain links TRBV5-6 to TRBJ2-7; perhaps TRBD1 as D (5 bases). Looked up from germline, CDR1 is SGHDT and CDR2 is YYEEEE. V lost 0 bases, J lost 3 bases, and 7 bases lay in between. The CDR3 sequence is 13 residues long. The CDR3 reads CASSLGTFYEQYF. In DNA form, the CDR3 reads TGTGCCAGCAGCTTGGGGACATTCTACGAGCAGTACTTC.

The chain joins TRBV7-9 to TRBJ2-3; the match to TRBD2 covers 10 bases. Trimming removed 1 base from V and 4 bases from J; junction bases left unmatched: 2. This CDR3 is 15 amino acids long. Germline V gene lookup returns CDR1 SEHNR and CDR2 FQNEAQ (reference sequence). Here the CDR3 reads CASSLDLAGADTQYF. CDR3 bases: TGTGCCAGCAGCTTAGACCTAGCGGGGGCAGATACGCAGTATTTT.

This chain joins TRBV7-2 and TRBJ1-4, with a possible D match to TRBD1 (5 bases). The CDR3 is 15 residues long. Trimming shortened V by 5 bases and J by 0 bases, and 10 bases separated the two germline ends. CDR1 is SGHTA, CDR2 FQGNSA, per germline. CDR3 DNA: TGTGCCAGCAGCCCTCGGGGGGCAACTAATGAAAAACTGTTTTTT. Residues: CASSPRGATNEKLFF. Full variable domain (missing parts from reference TRBV7-2 and TRBJ1-4): GAGVSQSPSNKVTEKGKDVELRCDPISGHTALYWYRQSLGQGLEFLIYFQGNSAPDKSGLPSDRFSAERTGGSVSTLTIQRTQQEDSAVYLCASSPRGATNEKLFFGSGTQLSVL.

J is TRBJ1-6 and V is TRBV5-1; D perhaps matches TRBD1 (5 bases). Germline CDR1 and CDR2: SGHRS and YFSETQ. This CDR3 has 14 amino acids. Trimming pared 6 bases from V and 12 bases from J, leaving 19 bases between. The CDR3 DNA sequence: TGCGCCAGCACCCGGGGGGAGGGTCTCGGACCCCTCCACTTT. Translated, it gives CASTRGEGLGPLHF.